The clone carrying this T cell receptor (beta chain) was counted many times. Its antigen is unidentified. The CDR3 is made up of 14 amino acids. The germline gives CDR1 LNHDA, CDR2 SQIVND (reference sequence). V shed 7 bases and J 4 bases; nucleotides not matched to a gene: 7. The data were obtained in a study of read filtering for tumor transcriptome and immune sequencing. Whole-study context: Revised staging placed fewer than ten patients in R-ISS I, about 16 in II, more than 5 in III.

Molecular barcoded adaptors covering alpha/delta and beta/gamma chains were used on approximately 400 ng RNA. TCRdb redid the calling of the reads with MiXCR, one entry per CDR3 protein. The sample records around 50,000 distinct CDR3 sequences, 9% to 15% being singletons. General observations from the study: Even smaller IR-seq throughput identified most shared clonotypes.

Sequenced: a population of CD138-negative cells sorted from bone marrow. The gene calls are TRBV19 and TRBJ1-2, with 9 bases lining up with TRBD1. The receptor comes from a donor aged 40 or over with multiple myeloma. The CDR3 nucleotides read TGTGCCAGTACGAACAGGGGGCAAATCTATGGCTACACCTTC. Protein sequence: CASTNRGQIYGYTF.